This entry lists 29 T cell receptor beta chains sequenced from one sample in a study of blood T cell repertoires in COVID-19. TCRdb's copy holds only in-frame clones and misses some; the assay was immunoSEQ multiplex PCR. The data contain 100,000 or so clones, around 93% of them singletons. Input material: peripheral blood. Receptor source: a human donor with active COVID-19. The donor label of this sample is uncertain.

This chain connects TRBV21-1 to TRBJ1-1; the table's D gene call, TRBD1, was not cross checked with the DNA. TRBV21-1 corresponds to a pseudogene. The CDR3 is 18 residues long. CDR3 residues: CASSPRNVSGQGRTEAFF. The CDR3 DNA follows: TGTGCCAGCAGCCCAAGGAACGTAAGCGGACAGGGTCGGACTGAAGCTTTCTTT.

The chain employs TRBV5-1 and TRBJ1-3; D is perhaps TRBD1 (6 bases). V lost 0 bases and J lost 4, with 14 bases in between. The CDR3 totals 16 residues. The germline gives CDR1 SGHRS, CDR2 YFSETQ. In nucleotides, the CDR3 is TGCGCCAGCAGCTTGGCAGTCCAGGGGAGCGGAAACACCATATATTTT. It translates to CASSLAVQGSGNTIYF.

This clone occurred once. The gene calls are TRBV24-1 and TRBJ2-3; the match to TRBD2 covers 7 bases. CDR3 length: 15 amino acids. The V gene end was trimmed by 5 bases and the J gene end by 0 bases; junction bases not matched to a gene: 4. Germline lookup yields CDR1 KGHDR and CDR2 SFDVKD. Here the CDR3 DNA reads TGTGCCACCAGTGCTGTGGGGGGGAGCACAGATACGCAGTATTTT. This translates into CATSAVGGSTDTQYF.

The chain carries TRBV7-9 and TRBJ1-4, with TRBD1 matching 9 bases. Losses at the gene ends were 3 bases for V and 7 bases for J; bases not matched to a gene: 9. CDR3 length equals 16 residues. The germline V gene has CDR1 SEHNR and CDR2 FQNEAQ (reference sequence). Here the CDR3 DNA reads TGTGCCAGCAGCTTGGCAACAGGGGGCTACGGTGAAAAACTGTTTTTT. Its protein is CASSLATGGYGEKLFF.

This chain uses TRBV13 with TRBJ2-3; 12 nucleotides line up with TRBD1. Germline-derived CDR1 and CDR2 are PRHDT and FYEKMQ (reference sequence). Unmatched junction bases numbered 3, after V lost 5 bases and J lost 3 bases. This CDR3 has 15 amino acids. The CDR3 is CASSPGQGATDTQYF. CDR3 bases: TGTGCCAGCAGCCCGGGACAGGGGGCTACAGATACGCAGTATTTT.

This clone was seen once. DNA of the CDR3: TGTGCCAGCAGTGAATTCGCTGGGACAGGCGCCTCTGGAAACACCATATATTTT. Translation: CASSEFAGTGASGNTIYF. The V call is TRBV6-1, the J call TRBJ1-3, with 8 bases that match TRBD1. CDR3 length: 18 residues. Unmatched junction bases numbered 9, after V lost 2 bases and J lost 0 bases. Germline CDR1 and CDR2: MNHNS and SASEGT.

The J gene is TRBJ2-1, the V gene TRBV7-3, with 8 bases matching TRBD2. V shed 0 bases and J 5 bases; nucleotides not matched to a gene: 3. The CDR3 has 15 amino acids. Germline assignment: CDR1 SGHTA and CDR2 FQGTGA. Written as DNA, the CDR3 is TGTGCCAGCAGCTTAACTAGCGGGGTTAACAATGAGCAGTTCTTC. Amino acids: CASSLTSGVNNEQFF.

The chain links TRBV5-4 to TRBJ2-3; 7 bases agree with TRBD1. The CDR3 extends over 15 amino acids. Germline V gene sequence: CDR1 SGHNT, CDR2 YYREEE (reference sequence). V was pared by 4 bases and J by 6 bases, with 11 bases of the junction left unmatched. CDR3 in DNA: TGTGCCAGCAGCCAAAGCCGACAGGGTAAGGATACGCAGTATTTT. Amino acid sequence: CASSQSRQGKDTQYF.

The V gene is TRBV2, the J gene TRBJ1-6; possible D gene TRBD1, 5 bases. CDR1 SNHLY and CDR2 FYNNEI come from the germline V gene. The V gene lost 7 bases and the J gene lost 1 base, with 14 bases spanning the gap. CDR3 length: 16 amino acids. The CDR3 bases are TGTGCCAGCATCCCAGCGGGGCTTTCCTATAATTCACCCCTCCACTTT. This codes for CASIPAGLSYNSPLHF.

The chain couples TRBV3-1 (or the pseudogene TRBV3-2) to TRBJ1-2; D ambiguous. This CDR3 spans 12 amino acids. V was shortened by 4 bases and J by 5 bases, with 8 bases between the two germline ends. Germline V gives CDR1 LGHDT, CDR2 YNNKEL (reference sequence). The CDR3 DNA is TGTGCCAGCAGCCCCGGACTATATGGCTACACCTTC. Translation gives CASSPGLYGYTF.

This clone has a single count. The CDR3 DNA reads as TGTGCCAGCAGCTTCGGCAGGGGTAGGGCCGGGGAGCTGTTTTTT. Its translation: CASSFGRGRAGELFF. This chain links TRBV11-3 with TRBJ2-2, with D perhaps TRBD1 (6 bases). Germline V gene sequence: CDR1 SGHNT, CDR2 YENEEA. With 3 bases removed from V and 6 bases from J, the gap between germline ends came to 14 bases. This CDR3 has 15 amino acids.

CDR3 DNA: TGTGCCAGCAGCTTAGGGACAGGGGGAGACACCATATATTTT. Amino acids: CASSLGTGGDTIYF. This chain links TRBV11-2 with TRBJ1-3, with TRBD1 matching over 10 bases. The germline gives CDR1 SGHAT, CDR2 FQNNGV. The CDR3 runs 14 residues. Trimming cost V 1 base and J 8 bases; bases outside gene matches: 2.

CDR3 in amino acids: CASTRDTATNEKLFF. CDR3 nucleotides: TGTGCCAGCACCAGGGACACCGCAACTAATGAAAAACTGTTTTTT. V and J are TRBV2 and TRBJ1-4; possibly TRBD1 for D (6 bases). Germline values: CDR1 SNHLY, CDR2 FYNNEI. Trimming left V 7 bases short and J 0 bases short, with 12 bases between. The CDR3 has 15 residues.

The rearrangement links TRBV12-3 or TRBV12-4 to TRBJ1-6, with D possibly being TRBD1 (5 bases). Trimming stripped 8 bases from V and 7 bases from J, with 12 bases between. The CDR3 has 13 amino acids. The CDR3 coding sequence is TGTGCCAGCCAACAGGACCTAAATTCACCCCTCCACTTT. Protein sequence: CASQQDLNSPLHF.

The rearrangement uses TRBV7-2 and TRBJ1-6; unclear D gene. Germline V gene sequence: CDR1 SGHTA, CDR2 FQGNSA. Trimming shortened V by 3 bases and J by 0 bases, and 6 bases separated the two germline ends. The CDR3 loop spans 15 amino acids. As DNA, the CDR3 is TGTGCCAGCAGCTTTGGCAGCTCCTATAATTCACCCCTCCACTTT. Protein product: CASSFGSSYNSPLHF. Full variable domain (remainder filled in from reference TRBV7-2 and TRBJ1-6): GAGVSQSPSNKVTEKGKDVELRCDPISGHTALYWYRQSLGQGLEFLIYFQGNSAPDKSGLPSDRFSAERTGGSVSTLTIQRTQQEDSAVYLCASSFGSSYNSPLHFGNGTRLTVT.

The CDR3 bases are TGTGCCAGCACCGCGACCCAGGTTACCACTGAAGCTTTCTTT. As protein: CASTATQVTTEAFF. The genes are TRBV2 and TRBJ1-1; D remains ambiguous. In germline, CDR1 is SNHLY, CDR2 FYNNEI. Trimming removed 7 bases at V and 4 bases at J, with 16 bases between. This CDR3 is 14 amino acids long. The full variable domain, rest sourced from reference TRBV2 and TRBJ1-1, is EPEVTQTPSHQVTQMGQEVILRCVPISNHLYFYWYRQILGQKVEFLVSFYNNEISEKSEIFDDQFSVERPDGSNFTLKIRSTKLEDSAMYFCASTATQVTTEAFFGQGTRLTVV.

The chain combines TRBV29-1 with TRBJ2-7; D is possibly TRBD2 (6 bases). Germline lookup yields CDR1 SQVTM and CDR2 ANQGSEA. Trimming left V 1 base short and J 4 bases short, with 23 bases between. The CDR3 is 17 residues long. In DNA, the CDR3 is TGCAGCGTTGAAGTCGGGGGACTCTCCCTGGGGCTTTACGAGCAGTACTTC. This gives the protein CSVEVGGLSLGLYEQYF.

The chain employs TRBV3-1 (or the pseudogene TRBV3-2) and TRBJ2-1, with TRBD2 matching over 13 bases. The CDR3 length is 17 residues. The V gene end was trimmed by 0 bases and the J gene end by 7 bases; junction bases not matched to a gene: 6. CDR1 LGHDT and CDR2 YNNKEL come from the germline V gene (reference sequence). The CDR3 sequence is CASSQDKLAGGRNEQFF. CDR3 bases: TGTGCCAGCAGCCAAGATAAACTAGCGGGGGGGCGGAATGAGCAGTTCTTC.

This clone was observed a single time. Its ends do not fully match the called genes, so a read error is possible. The chain recombines TRBV6-2 or TRBV6-3 with TRBJ2-7; 8 nucleotides agree with TRBD1. Germline-derived CDR1 and CDR2 are MNHEY and SVGEGT. The CDR3 length is 14 residues. The CDR3 region is CASSGTGQIYERYF. The CDR3 nucleotides read TGTGCCAGCAGCGGGACAGGACAAATTTACGAGCGGTACTTC.

This chain links TRBV19 with TRBJ1-6; 7 bases line up with TRBD1. The length of the CDR3 is 13 residues. CDR1 is LNHDA and CDR2 is SQIVND in the germline V gene (reference sequence). The J segment lost 9 bases and the V segment lost 5 bases, leaving 4 bases of the junction unmatched. The CDR3 region is CASSHQGGSPLHF. The CDR3 DNA sequence: TGTGCCAGTAGTCACCAGGGGGGTTCACCCCTCCACTTT. Full variable domain (remainder filled in from reference TRBV19 and TRBJ1-6): DGGITQSPKYLFRKEGQNVTLSCEQNLNHDAMYWYRQDPGQGLRLIYYSQIVNDFQKGDIAEGYSVSREKKESFPLTVTSAQKNPTAFYLCASSHQGGSPLHFGNGTRLTVT.

In regard to this clone: No conserved phenylalanine or tryptophan ends this CDR3, so it is likely a read error. The DNA is left out, because the CDR3 cannot be placed on it with certainty; the CDR3 is given as TCRdb lists it. The genes are TRBV12-3 or TRBV12-4 and TRBJ1-2. 13 amino acids form the CDR3, both terminal residues included. This CDR3 is CASSGPGSRPSID.

The V call is TRBV5-4, the J call TRBJ2-3; 7 bases are a match to TRBD2. V lost 2 bases, J lost 5 bases, and 5 bases stayed unmatched. The CDR3 consists of 14 residues. Germline V gene lookup returns CDR1 SGHNT and CDR2 YYREEE (reference sequence). This chain's CDR3 is CASSFGLVQDTQYF. In nucleotides, the CDR3 is TGTGCCAGCAGCTTCGGACTAGTCCAAGATACGCAGTATTTT.

The chain is built from TRBV19 and TRBJ2-7; tentatively, D is TRBD2 (6 bases). Germline CDR1 and CDR2: LNHDA and SQIVND (reference sequence). The CDR3 is made up of 15 amino acids. With 2 bases removed from V and 0 bases from J, the gap between germline ends came to 11 bases. Here the CDR3 reads CASSISGVISYEQYF. The CDR3 DNA sequence: TGTGCCAGTAGTATATCGGGGGTAATCTCCTACGAGCAGTACTTC. The whole variable domain, remainder taken from reference TRBV19 and TRBJ2-7, is DGGITQSPKYLFRKEGQNVTLSCEQNLNHDAMYWYRQDPGQGLRLIYYSQIVNDFQKGDIAEGYSVSREKKESFPLTVTSAQKNPTAFYLCASSISGVISYEQYFGPGTRLTVT.

This clone was seen a single time. This rearrangement joins TRBV12-3 or TRBV12-4 to TRBJ1-2; D is unresolved. V lost 10 bases to trimming and J lost 8 bases, with 11 bases between them. The CDR3 is 10 residues long. The DNA for the CDR3 is TGTGCCATCAGGCGGAGAGGCTACACCTTC. Protein product: CAIRRRGYTF.

The V gene is TRBV2, the J gene TRBJ2-3; TRBD2 aligns across 13 bases. Germline assignment: CDR1 SNHLY and CDR2 FYNNEI. CDR3 size: 15 residues. Germline trimming cut 5 bases from V and 5 bases from J; bases unmatched to any gene: 4. CDR3 sequence: CASSPLAGGGDTQYF. As DNA, the CDR3 is TGTGCCAGCAGTCCACTAGCGGGGGGGGGAGATACGCAGTATTTT.

The genes are TRBV19 and TRBJ1-2; D gene unclear. The CDR3 totals 17 residues. Germline lookup yields CDR1 LNHDA and CDR2 SQIVND (reference sequence). Trimming left V 3 bases short and J 2 bases short, with 19 bases between. The CDR3 region is CASSIRGPLSPNYGYTF. The CDR3 DNA reads TGTGCCAGTAGTATTCGTGGCCCTCTCTCACCGAACTATGGCTACACCTTC.

The chain uses TRBV6-5 and TRBJ2-7, with TRBD1 matching over 8 bases. Germline trimming cut 6 bases from V and 0 bases from J; bases unmatched to any gene: 4. There are 14 residues in the CDR3. The germline V gene encodes CDR1 MNHEY and CDR2 SVGAGI. The CDR3, as DNA: TGTGCCAGCAGCGGGGACAGGCCCTCCTACGAGCAGTACTTC. It encodes CASSGDRPSYEQYF.

V gene TRBV5-6 combines with J gene TRBJ1-1, with 11 bases fitting TRBD1. Germline V gene lookup returns CDR1 SGHDT and CDR2 YYEEEE. This CDR3 has 14 amino acids. With V trimmed by 9 bases and J by 4 bases, 8 bases remained unmatched. CDR3 residues: CATGQGAGVTEAFF. Written as DNA, the CDR3 is TGTGCCACCGGACAGGGGGCGGGCGTCACTGAAGCTTTCTTT.

The chain joins TRBV27 to TRBJ2-7, with 7 bases that match TRBD1. Trimming took 6 bases from V and 6 from J; bases not matched to a gene: 14. CDR3 length: 15 amino acids. Germline V gives CDR1 MNHEY, CDR2 SMNVEV (reference sequence). In nucleotides, the CDR3 is TGTGCCAGCAGGGCCCGGAACAGGGGCGAGGGCGAGCAGTACTTC. Translated: CASRARNRGEGEQYF.